Shown below are 12 T cell receptor beta chains from a single sample sequenced in a study of T cell responses to AZD1222 COVID-19 vaccine. Using immunoSEQ multiplex PCR, the repertoire was profiled, and TCRdb retains in-frame clones only, with some absent. Seen here are under 150,000 clones, 90% to 95% observed once, and the top ten hold approximately 1.6%. The specimen was peripheral blood, collected on day 0 of AZD1222 vaccination. The receptor source for this set is an adult in good health.

V usage is TRBV2 and J usage is TRBJ2-7; D may be TRBD2 (6 bases). The germline gives CDR1 SNHLY, CDR2 FYNNEI. This CDR3 is 13 amino acids long. The V end was cut by 4 bases, the J end by 5 bases, with 12 bases between. CDR3 loop: CASSVVPGDEQYF. CDR3 nucleotides: TGTGCCAGCAGTGTTGTCCCGGGGGACGAGCAGTACTTC.

The J gene is TRBJ1-2, the V gene TRBV7-3, with TRBD1 matching over 12 bases. This CDR3 spans 15 amino acids. Germline assignment: CDR1 SGHTA and CDR2 FQGTGA. Trimming took 0 bases from V and 7 from J; bases not matched to a gene: 3. The CDR3 region is CASSLTGQGASGYTF. The CDR3 coding sequence is TGTGCCAGCAGCTTAACGGGACAGGGGGCGAGTGGCTACACCTTC.

The rearrangement joins TRBV9 to TRBJ1-3; the D gene is possibly TRBD1 (5 bases). Trimming removed 2 bases at V and 8 bases at J, with 17 bases between. The CDR3 is made up of 15 amino acids. The germline V gene encodes CDR1 SGDLS and CDR2 YYNGEE. CDR3 in DNA: TGTGCCAGCAGCGTCTCGGTGAGAGGGGACCACACCATATATTTT. This sequence encodes CASSVSVRGDHTIYF.

The chain has TRBV15 and TRBJ2-2; D is unclear. The CDR3 contains 13 residues. Deletions cut 4 bases from V and 2 bases from J, with 5 bases between. From germline, CDR1 is LNHNV and CDR2 YYDKDF (reference sequence). Here the CDR3 reads CATSNENTGELFF. The DNA of the CDR3 is TGTGCCACCAGCAATGAAAACACCGGGGAGCTGTTTTTT.

The rearrangement uses TRBV28 and TRBJ2-1, with a weak D call TRBD2 (5 bases). Trimming left V 2 bases short and J 5 bases short, with 13 bases between. The CDR3 is 15 residues long. Germline lookup yields CDR1 MDHEN and CDR2 SYDVKM. The DNA of the CDR3 is TGTGCCAGCAGTTTAGAGGGAACTCCCCACAATGAGCAGTTCTTC. As protein: CASSLEGTPHNEQFF. The full variable domain, in which reference TRBV28 and TRBJ2-1 provide the parts outside the CDR3, is DVKVTQSSRYLVKRTGEKVFLECVQDMDHENMFWYRQDPGLGLRLIYFSYDVKMKEKGDIPEGYSVSREKKERFSLILESASTNQTSMYLCASSLEGTPHNEQFFGPGTRLTVL.

The V and J genes are TRBV6-5 and TRBJ2-3; 10 bases are a match to TRBD2. This CDR3 comprises 14 residues. Trimming removed 7 bases from V and 3 bases from J; junction bases left unmatched: 4. Germline assignment: CDR1 MNHEY and CDR2 SVGAGI. The CDR3 is CASTPGLATDTQYF. The CDR3 DNA reads TGTGCCAGCACCCCGGGACTAGCGACAGATACGCAGTATTTT.

This chain connects TRBV27 to TRBJ1-4; tentative D call: TRBD1 (5 bases). From germline, CDR1 is MNHEY and CDR2 SMNVEV (reference sequence). The CDR3 extends over 15 amino acids. V gave up 4 bases and J gave up 5 bases, with 14 bases separating them. CDR3 bases: TGTGCCAGCAGTTCCCAGGGACGGAAAAATGAAAAACTGTTTTTT. It translates to CASSSQGRKNEKLFF.

The rearrangement links TRBV29-1 to TRBJ2-5; no definite D call. Germline assignment: CDR1 SQVTM and CDR2 ANQGSEA. The CDR3 loop spans 13 amino acids. V gave up 7 bases and J gave up 2 bases, with 14 bases separating them. Here the CDR3 reads CSGADRPQETQYF. CDR3 nucleotides: TGCAGCGGGGCGGACCGCCCTCAAGAGACCCAGTACTTC.

The J gene is TRBJ2-3, the V gene TRBV3-1 (or the pseudogene TRBV3-2); 10 nucleotides align to TRBD2. This CDR3 has 19 residues. Losses at the gene ends were 3 bases for V and 1 base for J; bases not matched to a gene: 13. Germline CDR1 is LGHDT and CDR2 is YNNKEL (reference sequence). This chain's CDR3 is CASSQTSGGARLGTDTQYF. In DNA form, the CDR3 reads TGTGCCAGCAGCCAGACCAGCGGGGGGGCCCGGTTGGGCACAGATACGCAGTATTTT.

This clone was seen a handful of times. The chain links TRBV7-8 to TRBJ1-5, with no clear D. Germline V CDR1 and CDR2: SGHVS, FQNEAQ. Trimming took off 2 bases at V and 4 bases at J, with 24 bases between the two ends. The CDR3 spans 19 residues. This CDR3 is CASSLTTGRSRTANQPQHF. CDR3 coding DNA: TGTGCCAGCAGCTTAACAACGGGAAGAAGCCGGACGGCTAATCAGCCCCAGCATTTT.

The chain couples TRBV9 to TRBJ2-5; D perhaps matches TRBD2 (6 bases). The V gene's germline CDR1 is SGDLS and CDR2 YYNGEE. This CDR3 comprises 14 residues. The V end lost 0 bases, the J end lost 2 bases, and 8 bases lay between the germline ends. In DNA, the CDR3 is TGTGCCAGCAGCGTAGGTGCGGGGCAAGAGACCCAGTACTTC. It yields the protein CASSVGAGQETQYF.

This rearrangement joins TRBV7-8 to TRBJ2-2, with TRBD1 identical over 10 bases. The CDR3 is 17 residues long. J was trimmed by 2 bases and V by 5 bases; bases with no gene match: 8. Per germline, CDR1 SGHVS and CDR2 FQNEAQ. CDR3 in DNA: TGTGCCAGCAGCGGCGACAGGGGGCAAGTAAACACCGGGGAGCTGTTTTTT. Amino acid sequence: CASSGDRGQVNTGELFF.